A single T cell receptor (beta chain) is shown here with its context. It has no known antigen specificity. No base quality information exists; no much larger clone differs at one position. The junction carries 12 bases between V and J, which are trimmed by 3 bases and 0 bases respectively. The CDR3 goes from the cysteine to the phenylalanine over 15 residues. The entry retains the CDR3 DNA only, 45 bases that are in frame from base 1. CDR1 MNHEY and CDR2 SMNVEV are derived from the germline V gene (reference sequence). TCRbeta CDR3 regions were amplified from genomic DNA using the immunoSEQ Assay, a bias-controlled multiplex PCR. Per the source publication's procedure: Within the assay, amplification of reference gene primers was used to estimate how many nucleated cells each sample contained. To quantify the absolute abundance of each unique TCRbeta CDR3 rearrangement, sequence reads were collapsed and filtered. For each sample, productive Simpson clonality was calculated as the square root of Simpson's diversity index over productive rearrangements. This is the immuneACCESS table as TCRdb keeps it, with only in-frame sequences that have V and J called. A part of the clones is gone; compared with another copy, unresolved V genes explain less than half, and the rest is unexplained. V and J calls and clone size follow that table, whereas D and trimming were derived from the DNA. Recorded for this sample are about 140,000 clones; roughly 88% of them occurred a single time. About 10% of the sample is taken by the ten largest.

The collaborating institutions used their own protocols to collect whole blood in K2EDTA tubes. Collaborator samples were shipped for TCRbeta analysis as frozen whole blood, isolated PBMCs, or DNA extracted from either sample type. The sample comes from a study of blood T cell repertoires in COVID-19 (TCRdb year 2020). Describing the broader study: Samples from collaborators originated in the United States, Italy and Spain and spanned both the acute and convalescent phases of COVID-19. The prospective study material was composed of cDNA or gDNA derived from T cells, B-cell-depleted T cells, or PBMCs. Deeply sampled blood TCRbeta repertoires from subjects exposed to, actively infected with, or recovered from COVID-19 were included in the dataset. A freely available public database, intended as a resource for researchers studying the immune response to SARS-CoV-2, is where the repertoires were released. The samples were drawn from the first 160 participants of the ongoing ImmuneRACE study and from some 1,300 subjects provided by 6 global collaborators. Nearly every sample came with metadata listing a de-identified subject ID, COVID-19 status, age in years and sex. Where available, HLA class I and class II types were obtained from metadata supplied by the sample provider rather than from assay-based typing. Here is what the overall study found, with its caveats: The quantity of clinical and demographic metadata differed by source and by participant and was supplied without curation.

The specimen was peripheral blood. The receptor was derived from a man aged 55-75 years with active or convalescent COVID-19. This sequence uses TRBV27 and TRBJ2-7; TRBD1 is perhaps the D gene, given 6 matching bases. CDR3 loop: CASSFGDKSSYEQYF. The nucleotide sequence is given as TGTGCCAGCAGTTTCGGGGACAAAAGCTCCTACGAGCAGTACTTC.